The T cell receptor beta chain under discussion was sequenced for a study of read filtering for tumor transcriptome and immune sequencing. Study conclusions and caveats: Single-read clonotypes: about 83% of IR-seq clonotypes (around 4% of reads), about 75% of RNA-seq clonotypes (nearly 45% of reads).

The CDR3 consists of 16 residues. The germline CDR1 and CDR2 sequences are SGHTA and FQGNSA. Losses at the gene ends were 4 bases for V and 3 bases for J; bases not matched to a gene: 4. This clonotype was recorded at least ten times. Its cognate antigen is unknown. The library was built from around 0.4 ug RNA with molecular barcoded adaptors for alpha/delta and beta/gamma chains. TCRdb recomputed calls from the reads with MiXCR, one row per CDR3 protein. Of 46,000 or so distinct CDR3 sequences detected, roughly a fifth appear once; the ten largest clones hold less than 20%. Specimen: a population of CD138-negative cells sorted from bone marrow. The TCR sequence derives from a donor aged 40 or over with multiple myeloma. This chain uses TRBV7-2 with TRBJ2-1, with 12 bases matching TRBD2. The CDR3 reads CASSSTGLAGYNEQFF. CDR3 nucleotide sequence: TGTGCCAGCAGCTCAACGGGACTAGCGGGCTACAATGAGCAGTTCTTC.